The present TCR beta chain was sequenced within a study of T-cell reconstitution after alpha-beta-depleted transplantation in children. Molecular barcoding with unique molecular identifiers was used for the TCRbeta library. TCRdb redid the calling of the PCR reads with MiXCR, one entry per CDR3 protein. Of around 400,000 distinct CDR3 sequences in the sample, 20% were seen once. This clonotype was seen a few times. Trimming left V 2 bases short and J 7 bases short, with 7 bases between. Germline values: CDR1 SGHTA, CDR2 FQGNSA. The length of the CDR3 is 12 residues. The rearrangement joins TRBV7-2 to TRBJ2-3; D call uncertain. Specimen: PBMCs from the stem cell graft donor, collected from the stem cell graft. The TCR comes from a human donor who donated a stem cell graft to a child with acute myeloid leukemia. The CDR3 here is CASSLSTHTQYF. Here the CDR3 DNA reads TGTGCCAGCAGCTTATCTACACATACGCAGTATTTT.